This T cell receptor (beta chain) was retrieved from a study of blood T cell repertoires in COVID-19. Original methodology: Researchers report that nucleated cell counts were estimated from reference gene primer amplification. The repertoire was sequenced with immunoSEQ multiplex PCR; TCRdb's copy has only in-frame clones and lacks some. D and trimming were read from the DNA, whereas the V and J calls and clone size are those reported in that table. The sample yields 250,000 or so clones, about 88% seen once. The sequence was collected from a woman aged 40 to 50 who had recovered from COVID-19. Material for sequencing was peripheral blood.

The CDR3 loop is CASSSGLGEQYF. Written as DNA, the CDR3 is TGTGCCAGCAGCTCCGGACTAGGTGAGCAGTACTTC. V and J are TRBV7-2 and TRBJ2-7; 7 positions agree with TRBD2. V was clipped by 4 bases and J by 7 bases; unmatched bases: 4. The CDR3 runs to 12 residues. Germline CDR1 and CDR2: SGHTA and FQGNSA.